A selection of T cell receptor beta chains follows, all from one sample in a study of STAT5B mutations in CD4+ large granular lymphocyte leukemia. Sequencing used immunoSEQ multiplex PCR; TCRdb keeps in-frame clones, though not all of them. The sample has over 30,000 clones; roughly nine tenths are singletons. Sequenced input: CD4+ T cells from blood buffy coats. Receptor source: a human donor in good health. The CDR3 runs from the conserved cysteine through the conserved F or W. Each record gives: D gene, V gene, clone size, J gene, CDR3 DNA, CDR3 protein. The D gene is left open where the match is weak. Size is omitted from some rows. Given values are once, few, many or a class for expanded clones.

D gene: .; V gene: TRBV6-6; clone size: .; J gene: TRBJ2-7; CDR3 DNA: TGTGCCAGCAGTTACACTAACTCCTACGAGCAGTACTTC; CDR3 protein: CASSYTNSYEQYF
D gene: .; V gene: TRBV2; clone size: .; J gene: TRBJ2-6; CDR3 DNA: TGTGCCAGCAAACGAGAAGGCTCTGGGGCCAACGTCCTGACTTTC; CDR3 protein: CASKREGSGANVLTF
D gene: .; V gene: TRBV28; clone size: .; J gene: TRBJ1-3; CDR3 DNA: TGTGCCAGCTCAGGCCAAGTAGACTCTGGAAACACCATATATTTT; CDR3 protein: CASSGQVDSGNTIYF
D gene: TRBD1; V gene: TRBV19; clone size: .; J gene: TRBJ1-2; CDR3 DNA: TGTGCCAGTAGTGCAACCGGGACAGGGAACTATGGCTACACCTTC; CDR3 protein: CASSATGTGNYGYTF
D gene: .; V gene: TRBV9; clone size: .; J gene: TRBJ2-6; CDR3 DNA: TGTGCCAGCAGCCCTACTCTGGAGGGGGCCAACGTCCTGACTTTC; CDR3 protein: CASSPTLEGANVLTF
D gene: TRBD2; V gene: TRBV18; clone size: .; J gene: TRBJ2-7; CDR3 DNA: TGTGCCAGCTCGCCAGGACTAGGACGGACTTTTTACGAGCAGTACTTC; CDR3 protein: CASSPGLGRTFYEQYF
D gene: .; V gene: TRBV10-3; clone size: .; J gene: TRBJ1-5; CDR3 DNA: TGTGCCATCAGTGAGTCGACAGCATTATCAGGAAATCAGCCCCAGCATTTT; CDR3 protein: CAISESTALSGNQPQHF
D gene: .; V gene: TRBV28; clone size: .; J gene: TRBJ1-2; CDR3 DNA: TGTGCCAGCAGCCCACAGGATCGCTATGGCTACACCTTC; CDR3 protein: CASSPQDRYGYTF
D gene: TRBD2; V gene: TRBV7-2; clone size: .; J gene: TRBJ2-3; CDR3 DNA: TGTGCCAGCAGCTTAGCGATGAGGGGCCGGGGGGCAGATACGCAGTATTTT; CDR3 protein: CASSLAMRGRGADTQYF
D gene: TRBD2; V gene: TRBV5-1; clone size: .; J gene: TRBJ2-5; CDR3 DNA: TGCGCCAGCAGCACCGGGACTAAAGAGACCCAGTACTTC; CDR3 protein: CASSTGTKETQYF
D gene: TRBD1; V gene: TRBV6-5; clone size: .; J gene: TRBJ2-7; CDR3 DNA: TGTGCCAGCAGTTACCAGGGACAGGGGGTCTACGAGCAGTACTTC; CDR3 protein: CASSYQGQGVYEQYF
D gene: .; V gene: TRBV28; clone size: once; J gene: TRBJ1-2; CDR3 DNA: TGTGCCAGCAGTTTTGGGGACATACGTAACTATGGCTACACCTTC; CDR3 protein: CASSFGDIRNYGYTF
D gene: .; V gene: TRBV28; clone size: .; J gene: TRBJ2-7; CDR3 DNA: TGTGCCAGCAGTTTAGGTCTATACGAGCAGTACTTC; CDR3 protein: CASSLGLYEQYF
D gene: TRBD2; V gene: TRBV5-1; clone size: .; J gene: TRBJ2-7; CDR3 DNA: TGCGCCAGCAACCGGGGAATAGCGGGAGCTAGAAACGAGCAGTACTTC; CDR3 protein: CASNRGIAGARNEQYF
D gene: TRBD2; V gene: TRBV11-2; clone size: .; J gene: TRBJ2-7; CDR3 DNA: TGTGCCAGCAGGGGGACTAGCGGGGCCTACGAGCAGTACTTC; CDR3 protein: CASRGTSGAYEQYF
D gene: .; V gene: TRBV6-5; clone size: .; J gene: TRBJ1-1; CDR3 DNA: TGTGCCAGCTCTACCGGACAGACGAACACTGAAGCTTTCTTT; CDR3 protein: CASSTGQTNTEAFF
D gene: TRBD1; V gene: TRBV10-2; clone size: .; J gene: TRBJ2-1; CDR3 DNA: TGCGCCAGCAGGGGACAGGGTGGGTCCTACAATGAGCAGTTCTTC; CDR3 protein: CASRGQGGSYNEQFF
D gene: TRBD2; V gene: TRBV11-2; clone size: .; J gene: TRBJ2-7; CDR3 DNA: TGTGCCAGCAGGTCAGCGGGGACTCTAGGCGAGCAGTACTTC; CDR3 protein: CASRSAGTLGEQYF
D gene: TRBD1; V gene: TRBV9; clone size: .; J gene: TRBJ2-2; CDR3 DNA: TGTGCCAGCAGCGCGGACAGGGCGGGCGGGGAGCTGTTTTTT; CDR3 protein: CASSADRAGGELFF
D gene: .; V gene: TRBV7-2; clone size: .; J gene: TRBJ2-2; CDR3 DNA: TGTGCCAGCAGCCAGGGGCCCGGGGAGCTGTTTTTT; CDR3 protein: CASSQGPGELFF
D gene: .; V gene: TRBV6-5; clone size: .; J gene: TRBJ2-1; CDR3 DNA: .; CDR3 protein: CASSSSVVSYNEQFF
D gene: .; V gene: TRBV25-1; clone size: .; J gene: TRBJ2-5; CDR3 DNA: TGTGCCAGCAGTGAATGGCAGAAAGAGACCCAGTACTTC; CDR3 protein: CASSEWQKETQYF
D gene: .; V gene: TRBV25-1; clone size: .; J gene: TRBJ2-7; CDR3 DNA: TGTGCCACCCCGCCGGGACTGCCCTACGAGCAGTACTTC; CDR3 protein: CATPPGLPYEQYF
D gene: .; V gene: TRBV7-2; clone size: .; J gene: TRBJ1-1; CDR3 DNA: TGTGCCAGCAGCTTGGGGGGAGGGATGAACACTGAAGCTTTCTTT; CDR3 protein: CASSLGGGMNTEAFF
D gene: TRBD2; V gene: TRBV29-1; clone size: .; J gene: TRBJ2-7; CDR3 DNA: TGCAGCGTTGCAGGATGGCGGGAGGGCCTCGACGAGCAGTACTTC; CDR3 protein: CSVAGWREGLDEQYF
D gene: .; V gene: TRBV7-9; clone size: .; J gene: TRBJ2-1; CDR3 DNA: TGTGCCAGCAGCTCGGCTCCGGTCGATGAGCAGTTCTTC; CDR3 protein: CASSSAPVDEQFF
D gene: .; V gene: TRBV10-1; clone size: .; J gene: TRBJ1-5; CDR3 DNA: TGCGCCAGCAGTGAGTCCAGAACCGATCAGCCCCAGCATTTT; CDR3 protein: CASSESRTDQPQHF
D gene: TRBD1; V gene: TRBV7-9; clone size: .; J gene: TRBJ1-1; CDR3 DNA: TGTGCCAGCAGCTTAGCGACAGGGATGAACACTGAAGCTTTCTTT; CDR3 protein: CASSLATGMNTEAFF
D gene: .; V gene: TRBV4-1; clone size: .; J gene: TRBJ2-7; CDR3 DNA: TGCGCCAGCAGCCAAATAGGTTCCTACGAGCAGTACTTC; CDR3 protein: CASSQIGSYEQYF
D gene: .; V gene: TRBV11-1; clone size: .; J gene: TRBJ1-3; CDR3 DNA: TGTGCCAGCAGCTTAGGACGGAGCTCTGGAAACACCATATATTTT; CDR3 protein: CASSLGRSSGNTIYF
D gene: .; V gene: TRBV5-1; clone size: .; J gene: TRBJ1-2; CDR3 DNA: TGCGCCAGCAGCCCCGACGGTGCTAACTATGGCTACACCTTC; CDR3 protein: CASSPDGANYGYTF
D gene: .; V gene: TRBV2; clone size: .; J gene: TRBJ1-1; CDR3 DNA: TGTGCCAGCAGGGCGGACAGGAACACTGAAGCTTTCTTT; CDR3 protein: CASRADRNTEAFF
D gene: TRBD1; V gene: TRBV6-6; clone size: .; J gene: TRBJ1-5; CDR3 DNA: TGTGCCAGCAGTTCCCCCATACAGGGGGGCAATCAGCCCCAGCATTTT; CDR3 protein: CASSSPIQGGNQPQHF
D gene: .; V gene: TRBV5-6; clone size: once; J gene: TRBJ2-7; CDR3 DNA: TGTGCCAGCAGCGAGAGGAACGAGCAGTACTTC; CDR3 protein: CASSERNEQYF
D gene: TRBD1; V gene: TRBV28; clone size: .; J gene: TRBJ1-4; CDR3 DNA: TGTGCCAGCAGTTCGGGACAGCAGAATGAAAAACTGTTTTTT; CDR3 protein: CASSSGQQNEKLFF
D gene: TRBD1; V gene: TRBV7-8; clone size: .; J gene: TRBJ1-5; CDR3 DNA: TGTGCCAGCAGCTTGGGGACAGGGTTGGGCAATCAGCCCCAGCATTTT; CDR3 protein: CASSLGTGLGNQPQHF
D gene: TRBD2; V gene: TRBV2; clone size: .; J gene: TRBJ2-2; CDR3 DNA: TGTGCCAGCAACCCACTAGCGGGAGGTAACACCGGGGAGCTGTTTTTT; CDR3 protein: CASNPLAGGNTGELFF
D gene: .; V gene: TRBV28; clone size: .; J gene: TRBJ2-7; CDR3 DNA: TGTGCCAGCAGTTTCCCCCCAGGGGTAGGGGACTCCTACGAGCAGTACTTC; CDR3 protein: CASSFPPGVGDSYEQYF
D gene: TRBD1; V gene: TRBV4-3; clone size: .; J gene: TRBJ2-3; CDR3 DNA: TGCGCCAGCAGCCGTGGACAGGGGGCAACAGATACGCAGTATTTT; CDR3 protein: CASSRGQGATDTQYF
D gene: .; V gene: TRBV6-5; clone size: .; J gene: TRBJ1-4; CDR3 DNA: TGTGCCAGCAGTTACTCCCCCTCAACTAATGAAAAACTGTTTTTT; CDR3 protein: CASSYSPSTNEKLFF
D gene: TRBD1; V gene: TRBV2; clone size: .; J gene: TRBJ1-5; CDR3 DNA: TGTGCCAGCAAAAAGGACAGGTCCAATCAGCCCCAGCATTTT; CDR3 protein: CASKKDRSNQPQHF
D gene: .; V gene: TRBV19; clone size: .; J gene: TRBJ2-2; CDR3 DNA: TGTGCCAGTAACCGGGACCACTATCTCACCGGGGAGCTGTTTTTT; CDR3 protein: CASNRDHYLTGELFF
D gene: .; V gene: TRBV5-1; clone size: .; J gene: TRBJ2-1; CDR3 DNA: TGCGCCAGCAGCTGGGCGTCGTCCAGCTCCTACAATGAGCAGTTCTTC; CDR3 protein: CASSWASSSSYNEQFF
D gene: .; V gene: TRBV9; clone size: .; J gene: TRBJ1-1; CDR3 DNA: TGTGCCAGCAGCGTAGCTGGGAGCATGAACACTGAAGCTTTCTTT; CDR3 protein: CASSVAGSMNTEAFF
D gene: .; V gene: TRBV6-1; clone size: .; J gene: TRBJ1-2; CDR3 DNA: TGTGCCAGCAGTGAATCGGGCAACTATGGCTACACCTTC; CDR3 protein: CASSESGNYGYTF
D gene: .; V gene: TRBV7-2; clone size: few; J gene: TRBJ2-7; CDR3 DNA: TGTGCCAGCAGCCCCAGACAGACCTACGAGCAGTACTTC; CDR3 protein: CASSPRQTYEQYF
D gene: TRBD1; V gene: TRBV28; clone size: .; J gene: TRBJ1-5; CDR3 DNA: TGTGCCAGCAGCCCAGACAAGACAGGGTTTTCCAATCAGCCCCAGCATTTT; CDR3 protein: CASSPDKTGFSNQPQHF
D gene: .; V gene: TRBV15; clone size: .; J gene: TRBJ1-5; CDR3 DNA: TGTGCCACCAGCAGAGAGATTTCTTTAACAGATCAGCCCCAGCATTTT; CDR3 protein: CATSREISLTDQPQHF
D gene: TRBD1; V gene: TRBV10-1; clone size: .; J gene: TRBJ1-1; CDR3 DNA: TGCGCCAGCAGTGAGGCGACCACAGGGGGTGGGTGGGTAGCTTTCTTT; CDR3 protein: CASSEATTGGGWVAFF
D gene: TRBD2; V gene: TRBV5-6; clone size: .; J gene: TRBJ2-7; CDR3 DNA: TGTGCCAGCAGCTCTACCATACTAGCGGGAGGAATGTACGAGCAGTACTTC; CDR3 protein: CASSSTILAGGMYEQYF